Following are 9 T cell receptor beta chains from one sample sequenced in a study of blood T cell repertoires in COVID-19. Here immunoSEQ multiplex PCR was the method, and the copy in TCRdb shows in-frame clones only, minus some. Of around 130,000 clones in the sample, about four fifths were seen once. Input material: peripheral blood. These receptors all stem from a woman in her sixties or seventies with acute or convalescent COVID-19.

This clone was detected a few times. The chain joins TRBV30 to TRBJ1-5, with D possibly matching TRBD1 (6 bases). The V gene lost 1 base and the J gene lost 0 bases, with 10 bases spanning the gap. This CDR3 comprises 15 residues. Germline V lookup: CDR1 GTSNPN, CDR2 SVGIG (reference sequence). CDR3 nucleotide sequence: TGTGCCTGGAGTGAAGGGACACTTAGCAATCAGCCCCAGCATTTT. It specifies CAWSEGTLSNQPQHF.

The J gene is TRBJ2-3, the V gene TRBV14; tentatively, D is TRBD2 (5 bases). Trimming stripped 0 bases from V and 2 bases from J, with 24 bases between. From germline, CDR1 is SGHDN and CDR2 FVKESK. The CDR3 is 20 amino acids. CDR3 in amino acids: CASSQDRAYFRTYHTDTQYF. The CDR3 DNA sequence: TGTGCCAGCAGCCAAGACCGGGCCTACTTTAGGACTTATCACACAGATACGCAGTATTTT.

Comment on this clone: Other DNA sequences in the same sample also yield this CDR3. The chain employs TRBV30 and TRBJ1-2; D might be TRBD1 (6 bases). Germline V CDR1 and CDR2: GTSNPN, SVGIG (reference sequence). The CDR3 spans 13 residues. Trimming took 2 bases from V and 0 from J, leaving 7 bases between them. CDR3 protein: CAWSPGANYGYTF. CDR3 DNA sequence: TGTGCCTGGAGTCCAGGGGCTAACTATGGCTACACCTTC.

The rearrangement joins TRBV20-1 to TRBJ1-4, with a weak D call TRBD1 (5 bases). The germline V and J ends were trimmed by 3 bases and 7 bases, with 9 bases remaining between them. This CDR3 contains 12 residues. Germline-derived CDR1 and CDR2 are DFQATT and SNEGSKA (reference sequence). This CDR3 reads CSASARAEKLFF. The CDR3 region has the DNA TGCAGTGCTAGTGCCAGGGCTGAAAAACTGTTTTTT.

This chain's CDR3 is CASSLDYHMNEQFF. The DNA for the CDR3 is TGTGCCAGCAGCTTGGACTACCATATGAATGAGCAGTTCTTC. The rearrangement joins TRBV7-2 to TRBJ2-1; weak D call: TRBD2 (6 bases). Trimming took 3 bases from V and 7 from J, leaving 13 bases between them. The CDR3 has 14 amino acids. Germline V gene data show CDR1 as SGHTA and CDR2 as FQGNSA.

The V gene is TRBV18, the J gene TRBJ2-1, with 7 nucleotides matching TRBD1. V shed 4 bases, J shed 0 bases, and the junction held 3 bases outside the gene matches. The CDR3 totals 15 residues. In germline, CDR1 is KGHSH, CDR2 LQKENI. The CDR3 region has the DNA TGTGCCAGCTCACGGGGGACAGACTCCTACAATGAGCAGTTCTTC. Its translation: CASSRGTDSYNEQFF.

The rearrangement links TRBV18 to TRBJ1-1; D is ambiguous. Per the germline V gene, CDR1 is KGHSH and CDR2 is LQKENI. With 6 bases removed from V and 1 base from J, the gap between germline ends came to 12 bases. The CDR3 is 14 amino acids. CDR3 in amino acids: CASSVRITNTEAFF. CDR3 bases: TGTGCCAGCTCTGTCAGGATAACGAACACTGAAGCTTTCTTT.

The chain uses TRBV10-3 and TRBJ2-5, with 11 bases aligning to TRBD1. The CDR3 length is 13 residues. The germline CDR1 and CDR2 sequences are ENHRY and SYGVKD. Germline trimming cut 10 bases from V and 4 bases from J; bases unmatched to any gene: 5. The CDR3 loop is CATEGTGGETQYF. The CDR3 DNA reads TGTGCCACAGAGGGGACAGGGGGAGAGACCCAGTACTTC.

The rearrangement links TRBV6-5 to TRBJ1-2; maybe TRBD1 (5 bases). Germline V gene sequence: CDR1 MNHEY, CDR2 SVGAGI. Trimming took 3 bases from V and 4 from J, leaving 9 bases between them. The CDR3 loop spans 13 amino acids. CDR3 nucleotides: TGTGCCAGCAGTTATGGGGGGAGCTATGGCTACACCTTC. Translating gives CASSYGGSYGYTF.